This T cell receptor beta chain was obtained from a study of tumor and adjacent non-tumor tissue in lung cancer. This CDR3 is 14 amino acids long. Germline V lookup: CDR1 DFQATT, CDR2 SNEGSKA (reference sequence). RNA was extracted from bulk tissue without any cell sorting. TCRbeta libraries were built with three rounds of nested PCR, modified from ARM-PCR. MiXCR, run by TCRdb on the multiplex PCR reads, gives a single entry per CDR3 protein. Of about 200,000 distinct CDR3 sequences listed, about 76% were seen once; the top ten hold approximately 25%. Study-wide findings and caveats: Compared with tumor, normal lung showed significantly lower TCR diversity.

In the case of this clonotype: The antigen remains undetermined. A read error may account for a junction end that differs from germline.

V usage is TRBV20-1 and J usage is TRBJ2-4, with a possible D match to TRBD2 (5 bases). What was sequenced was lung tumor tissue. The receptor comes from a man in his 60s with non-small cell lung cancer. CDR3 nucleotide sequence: TGCAGTGCTGAGAGGGCCGGAGCCAAAAACATTCAGCACTTC. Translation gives CSAERAGAKNIQHF.